Listed below are T cell receptor beta chains from one sample, sequenced in a study of shared clonotypes between healthy human individuals. Produced via immunoSEQ multiplex PCR; TCRdb's table is partial and in-frame only. The table lists 2 million to 2.5 million clones, roughly 94% of them singletons. Input material: naive CD8+ T cells sorted from blood. The receptors stem from a man aged 18 to 30 in good health. Both conserved end residues are part of each CDR3. D genes are given only for firm matches. Not every row has a clone size; where given, it reads once, few, many or a size class.

abundance,j_gene,v_gene,d_gene,CDR3nt,CDR3aa
.,TRBJ2-3,TRBV9,TRBD1,TGTGCCAGCAGCGTAAGACAGGGGGCCGCAGATACGCAGTATTTT,CASSVRQGAADTQYF
.,TRBJ2-7,TRBV29-1,.,TGCAGCGTTGCCGAGGGATACGAGCAGTACTTC,CSVAEGYEQYF
.,TRBJ2-7,TRBV19,.,TGTGCCAGTAGTATGAGCAGGGCTTCCTACGAGCAGTACTTC,CASSMSRASYEQYF
.,TRBJ1-2,TRBV19,.,TGTGCCAGTAGTCCACCTCGATTGGACTATGGCTACACCTTC,CASSPPRLDYGYTF
.,TRBJ2-3,TRBV6-1,TRBD2,TGTGCCAGCAGTGACCCGGGGGGGGACCCCACAGATACGCAGTATTTT,CASSDPGGDPTDTQYF
.,TRBJ2-3,TRBV18,TRBD1,TGTGCCAGCTCAGGGACAGGCGGGGACGCAGATACGCAGTATTTT,CASSGTGGDADTQYF
.,TRBJ2-7,TRBV4-1,.,TGCGCCAGCGGGGGGCTGGATCGGGAGCAGTACTTC,CASGGLDREQYF
.,TRBJ1-1,TRBV9,TRBD1,TGTGCCAGCAGCGCCCAGGGGGGTCCTGAAGCTTTCTTT,CASSAQGGPEAFF
.,TRBJ2-3,TRBV5-1,.,TGCGCCAGCAGCTTGGACGGGGCTCCTCAAGATACGCAGTATTTT,CASSLDGAPQDTQYF
.,TRBJ2-1,TRBV11-2,TRBD2,TGTGCCAGCAGCTTAGCCCCTGAAGCGGGAGTCTACAATGAGCAGTTCTTC,CASSLAPEAGVYNEQFF
.,TRBJ2-7,TRBV5-1,.,TGCGCCAGCAGCTTGGACGGATTCTACGAGCAGTACTTC,CASSLDGFYEQYF
.,TRBJ1-1,TRBV7-9,.,TGTGCCAGCAGCCCCAGGAACACTGAAGCTTTCTTT,CASSPRNTEAFF
.,TRBJ1-3,TRBV7-3,.,TGTGCCAGCAGCCCTACCTCTGGAAACACCATATATTTT,CASSPTSGNTIYF
.,TRBJ1-2,TRBV28,.,TGTGCCAGCAAACACGGGGGAGGGGATGGCTACACCTTC,CASKHGGGDGYTF
.,TRBJ2-3,TRBV7-6,.,TGTGCCAGCAGCTTAGGGACAGAGGCCACAGATACGCAGTATTTT,CASSLGTEATDTQYF
.,TRBJ2-5,TRBV2,.,TGTGCCAGCAATATCGGGACGGTGCAAGAGACCCAGTACTTC,CASNIGTVQETQYF
.,TRBJ2-1,TRBV29-1,.,TGCAGCGTTGAAGATTCGGGGGTCCACAATGAGCAGTTCTTC,CSVEDSGVHNEQFF
.,TRBJ2-2,TRBV5-1,.,TGCGCCAGCAGCTTGTGGGCTGGCACCGGGGAGCTGTTTTTT,CASSLWAGTGELFF
.,TRBJ2-7,TRBV14,.,TGTGCCAGCAGCCCGGGAGAGGCGCCCTACGAGCAGTACTTC,CASSPGEAPYEQYF
.,TRBJ2-2,TRBV29-1,TRBD2,TGCAGCGTTGTGACTAGCGGGAGGGCCGGGGAGCTGTTTTTT,CSVVTSGRAGELFF
.,TRBJ2-5,TRBV2,.,TGTGCCAGCAGTGCGAGGGAACTCCAAGAGACCCAGTACTTC,CASSARELQETQYF
.,TRBJ2-7,TRBV19,TRBD1,TGTGCCAGTAGTATGAGACAGGGCTACGAGCAGTACTTC,CASSMRQGYEQYF
.,TRBJ2-7,TRBV10-3,.,TGTGCCATCAGTGAGTCGGGGTCAGGACGGATCGAGCAGTACTTC,CAISESGSGRIEQYF
.,TRBJ1-6,TRBV15,TRBD1,TGTGCCACCAGCACAAGAGTAGGGGGCGAATCACCCCTCCACTTT,CATSTRVGGESPLHF
.,TRBJ2-5,TRBV12-5,.,TGTGCTAGTGGTTTGGTCGACATGGGGCAGTTCAAGAGTGGGACCCAGTACTTC,CASGLVDMGQFKSGTQYF
.,TRBJ1-2,TRBV10-3,.,TGTGCCATCAGTGCGTGGGGGGCGACTGCGGTAAATGGCTACACCTTC,CAISAWGATAVNGYTF
.,TRBJ2-2,TRBV5-1,.,TGCGCCAGCAGCTTGGGGGGTTTCAGTTACACCGGGGAGCTGTTTTTT,CASSLGGFSYTGELFF
.,TRBJ1-1,TRBV4-3,.,TGCGCCAGCAGCCAAGAGTGGGAGGTCAAGGGAACTGAAGCTTTCTTT,CASSQEWEVKGTEAFF
once,TRBJ2-1,TRBV29-1,.,TGCAGCGTCTTCGGGTTTGAGCAGTTCTTC,CSVFGFEQFF
.,TRBJ2-1,TRBV7-9,TRBD2,TGTGCCAGCAGCTTACTAGCGGGTACCTACAATGAGCAGTTCTTC,CASSLLAGTYNEQFF
once,TRBJ2-3,TRBV30,.,TGTGCCTGGGAGGCACTTGACCCCACAGATACGCAGTATTTT,CAWEALDPTDTQYF
many,TRBJ1-1,TRBV29-1,.,TGCAGCGTTGACGGTAGTGGGAACACTGAAGCTTTCTTT,CSVDGSGNTEAFF
.,TRBJ2-7,TRBV28,.,TGTGCCAGCAGTTCGGACAGCTACGAGCAGTACTTC,CASSSDSYEQYF